The clone carrying this T cell receptor beta chain came up a few times. Its antigen remains unidentified. These data belong to a study of CD8 T cells in ankylosing spondylitis. Study-wide findings and caveats: Earlier reports found some motif variants in synovial fluid and blood in reactive arthritis. Roughly 8 highly homologous variants made up a TCR beta motif that seemed to typify ankylosing spondylitis blood. The clones that were linked to disease were reported to be significantly enriched in matched synovial fluid samples from ankylosing spondylitis patients.

The CDR3 runs to 14 residues. V was trimmed by 7 bases and J by 0 bases, leaving 12 bases between them. By quantitative 5'-RACE with molecular barcodes, the TCR beta libraries were made. Via MiXCR, TCRdb re-called the 5' RACE reads, giving one row per CDR3 protein. Of hundreds of thousands of distinct CDR3 sequences listed, 12% were seen once; the top ten hold 0.51%. The sample taken for sequencing was blood, either unsorted or a sorted T cell fraction (not recorded which). J is TRBJ1-1 and V is TRBV12-3 or TRBV12-4; D not resolved. The source of this sequence is a male donor with ankylosing spondylitis. CDR3 sequence: CASTLDILNTEAFF. In nucleotides, the CDR3 is TGTGCCAGCACCTTAGACATACTGAACACTGAAGCTTTCTTT.